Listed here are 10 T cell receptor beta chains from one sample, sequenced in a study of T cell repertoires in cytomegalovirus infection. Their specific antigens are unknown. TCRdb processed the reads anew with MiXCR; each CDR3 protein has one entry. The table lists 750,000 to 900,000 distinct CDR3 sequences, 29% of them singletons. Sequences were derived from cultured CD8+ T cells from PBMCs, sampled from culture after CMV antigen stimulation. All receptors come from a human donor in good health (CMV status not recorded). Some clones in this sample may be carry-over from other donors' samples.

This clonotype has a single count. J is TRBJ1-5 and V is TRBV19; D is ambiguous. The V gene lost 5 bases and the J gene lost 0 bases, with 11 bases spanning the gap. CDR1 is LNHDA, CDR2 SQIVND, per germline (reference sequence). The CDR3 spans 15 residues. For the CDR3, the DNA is TGTGCCAGTAGTTTGGCGCACGTTAGCAATCAGCCCCAGCATTTT. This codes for CASSLAHVSNQPQHF. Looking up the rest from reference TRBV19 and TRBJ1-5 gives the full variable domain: DGGITQSPKYLFRKEGQNVTLSCEQNLNHDAMYWYRQDPGQGLRLIYYSQIVNDFQKGDIAEGYSVSREKKESFPLTVTSAQKNPTAFYLCASSLAHVSNQPQHFGDGTRLSIL.

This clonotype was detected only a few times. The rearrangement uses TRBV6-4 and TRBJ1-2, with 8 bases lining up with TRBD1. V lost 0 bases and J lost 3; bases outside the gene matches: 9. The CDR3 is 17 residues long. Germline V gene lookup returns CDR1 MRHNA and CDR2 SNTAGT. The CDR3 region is CASSDSRQGPPYYGYTF. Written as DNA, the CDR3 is TGTGCCAGCAGTGACTCGAGACAGGGGCCGCCATACTATGGCTACACCTTC.

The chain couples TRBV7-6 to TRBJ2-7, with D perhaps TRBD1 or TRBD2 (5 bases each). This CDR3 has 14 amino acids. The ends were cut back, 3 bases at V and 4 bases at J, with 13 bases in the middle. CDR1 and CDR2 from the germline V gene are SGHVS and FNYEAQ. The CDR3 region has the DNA TGTGCCAGCAGCTTTATCGGGGCCCCATACGAGCAGTACTTC. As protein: CASSFIGAPYEQYF.

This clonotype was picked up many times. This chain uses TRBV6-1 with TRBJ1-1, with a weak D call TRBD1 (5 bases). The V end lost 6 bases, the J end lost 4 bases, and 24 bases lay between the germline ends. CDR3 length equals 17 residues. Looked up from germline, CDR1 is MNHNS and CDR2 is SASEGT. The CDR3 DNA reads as TGTGCCAGCAGAACTAGTAAACGGGGGGTGGTTGTCACTGAAGCTTTCTTT. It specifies CASRTSKRGVVVTEAFF.

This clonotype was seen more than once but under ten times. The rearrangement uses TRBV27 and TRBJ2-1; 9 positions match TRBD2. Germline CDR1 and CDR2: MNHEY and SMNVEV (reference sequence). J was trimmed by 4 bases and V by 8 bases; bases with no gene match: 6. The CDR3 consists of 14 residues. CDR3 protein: CASSGGGVYNEQFF. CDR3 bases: TGTGCCAGCTCGGGCGGGGGGGTATACAATGAGCAGTTCTTC.

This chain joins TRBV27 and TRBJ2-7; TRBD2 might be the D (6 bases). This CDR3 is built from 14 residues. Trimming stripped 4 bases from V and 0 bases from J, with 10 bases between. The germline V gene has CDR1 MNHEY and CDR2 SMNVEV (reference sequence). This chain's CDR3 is CASSSTGVSYEQYF. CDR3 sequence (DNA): TGTGCCAGCAGTTCCACGGGGGTCTCCTACGAGCAGTACTTC.

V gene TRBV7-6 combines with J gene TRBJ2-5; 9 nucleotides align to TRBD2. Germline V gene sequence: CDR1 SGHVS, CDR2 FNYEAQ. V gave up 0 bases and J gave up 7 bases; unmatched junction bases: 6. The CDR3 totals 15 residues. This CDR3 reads CASSLAPAGGGTQYF. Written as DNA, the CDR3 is TGTGCCAGCAGCTTAGCGCCAGCGGGGGGCGGGACCCAGTACTTC.

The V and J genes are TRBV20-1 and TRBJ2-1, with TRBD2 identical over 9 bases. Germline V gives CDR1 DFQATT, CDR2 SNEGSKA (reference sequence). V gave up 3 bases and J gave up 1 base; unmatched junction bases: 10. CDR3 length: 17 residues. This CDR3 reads CSARGRSGGRSYNEQFF. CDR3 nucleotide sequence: TGCAGTGCTAGGGGCCGCAGCGGGGGGAGGTCCTACAATGAGCAGTTCTTC.

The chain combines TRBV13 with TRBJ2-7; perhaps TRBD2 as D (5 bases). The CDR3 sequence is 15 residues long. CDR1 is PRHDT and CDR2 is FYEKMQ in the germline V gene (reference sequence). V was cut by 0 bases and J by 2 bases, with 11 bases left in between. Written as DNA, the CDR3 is TGTGCCAGCAGCTTAGGAGGAGAGGGAACCTACGAGCAGTACTTC. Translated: CASSLGGEGTYEQYF. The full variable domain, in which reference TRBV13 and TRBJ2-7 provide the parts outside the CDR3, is AAGVIQSPRHLIKEKRETATLKCYPIPRHDTVYWYQQGPGQDPQFLISFYEKMQSDKGSIPDRFSAQQFSDYHSELNMSSLELGDSALYFCASSLGGEGTYEQYFGPGTRLTVT.

CDR3: CASAPRGWNSPLHF. DNA for the CDR3: TGTGCCAGCGCCCCCAGGGGGTGGAATTCACCCCTCCACTTT. The chain joins TRBV27 to TRBJ1-6; 7 nucleotides align to TRBD1. Looked up from germline, CDR1 is MNHEY and CDR2 is SMNVEV (reference sequence). Trimming cost V 8 bases and J 7 bases; bases outside gene matches: 8. The CDR3 is 14 residues long.